The TCR beta chain described here comes from a study of cytomegalovirus exposure and HLA in healthy donors. Regarding the study as a whole: Associated with cytomegalovirus, according to the listing, were 150 to 200 TCR beta chains. In vitro data verified a few CMV-associated chains as specific for CMV antigens.

CDR3 length: 16 residues. Germline loops: CDR1 SGDLS, CDR2 YYNGEE. PCR involved 60 Vbeta and 13 Jbeta primers. Measured with immunoSEQ multiplex PCR; TCRdb has only the in-frame clones, and not every one. The data hold some 140,000 clones, with roughly four fifths observed a single time. A word on this clone: Its antigen is unknown.

This TCR was sampled from a woman between 45 and 65 years old in good health and CMV-seropositive. The sample was PBMCs. The V and J genes are TRBV9 and TRBJ2-5, with TRBD2 matching 8 bases. Judging by the DNA end, TRBJ2-7 fits better; the J call may be wrong. CDR3 loop: CASSVDATGLASEQYF. The CDR3 DNA sequence: TGTGCCAGCAGCGTAGATGCCACCGGACTAGCTAGCGAGCAGTACTTC.